The 20 T cell receptor beta chains below come from one sample, sequenced in a study of cytomegalovirus exposure and HLA in healthy donors. Only in-frame clones appear in the TCRdb table, and some are missing; sequencing was by immunoSEQ multiplex PCR. The sample lists a few hundred thousand clones, about 90% occurring once. Specimen: PBMCs. Receptor source: a woman in her late teens or twenties in good health and CMV-seronegative.

The chain joins TRBV9 to TRBJ1-2, with D perhaps TRBD1 (5 bases). Germline assignment: CDR1 SGDLS and CDR2 YYNGEE. The CDR3 runs to 17 residues. The V end was cut by 0 bases, the J end by 3 bases, with 18 bases between. For the CDR3, the DNA is TGTGCCAGCAGCGTAGCTACGGGGGGTAACGGCTACTATGGCTACACCTTC. This encodes CASSVATGGNGYYGYTF.

The chain recombines TRBV28 with TRBJ1-1; D possibly corresponds to TRBD1 (5 bases). Germline CDR1 and CDR2: MDHEN and SYDVKM. V dropped 10 bases and J dropped 4 bases, with 10 bases sitting between them. This CDR3 spans 11 amino acids. In DNA, the CDR3 is TGTGCCACCACCGGGGGCACTGAAGCTTTCTTT. It encodes CATTGGTEAFF.

V usage is TRBV5-5 and J usage is TRBJ2-7, with TRBD2 as a possible D gene (6 bases). Germline V gene data show CDR1 as SGHKS and CDR2 as YYEKEE (reference sequence). V lost 2 bases and J lost 4, with 16 bases in between. The CDR3 length is 15 residues. CDR3 sequence (DNA): TGTGCCAGCAGCTTTCAAATTGGACTATTTTACGAGCAGTACTTC. It codes for CASSFQIGLFYEQYF.

This chain joins TRBV28 and TRBJ2-6; D is perhaps TRBD1 (5 bases). V was cut by 6 bases and J by 0 bases, with 15 bases left in between. The CDR3 totals 17 residues. Germline V gives CDR1 MDHEN, CDR2 SYDVKM. The CDR3: CASRPYRTTSGANVLTF. CDR3 nucleotides: TGTGCCAGCAGGCCGTACAGGACCACCTCTGGGGCCAACGTCCTGACTTTC. Complete variable domain (other parts from reference TRBV28 and TRBJ2-6): DVKVTQSSRYLVKRTGEKVFLECVQDMDHENMFWYRQDPGLGLRLIYFSYDVKMKEKGDIPEGYSVSREKKERFSLILESASTNQTSMYLCASRPYRTTSGANVLTFGAGSRLTVL.

This rearrangement joins TRBV18 to TRBJ2-7, with 9 bases aligning to TRBD1. The germline gives CDR1 KGHSH, CDR2 LQKENI. This CDR3 contains 15 residues. Trimming at V came to 5 bases and at J to 4 bases, leaving 9 bases not matched to a gene. Here the CDR3 reads CASSSGQGTRYEQYF. The CDR3 DNA reads TGTGCCAGCTCATCCGGACAGGGGACCAGATACGAGCAGTACTTC.

The chain joins TRBV5-1 to TRBJ1-5; TRBD1 might be the D (6 bases). This CDR3 is built from 14 residues. Germline CDR1 is SGHRS and CDR2 is YFSETQ. V dropped 5 bases and J dropped 6 bases, with 15 bases sitting between them. In DNA, the CDR3 is TGCGCCAGCAGGCAGGGGTTGTTCAGTCAGCCCCAGCATTTT. Translating gives CASRQGLFSQPQHF.

As to this clone: Other DNA sequences in the sample encode the same CDR3. CDR3 protein: CASSLAGTGSYEQYF. For the CDR3, the DNA is TGCGCCAGCAGCTTGGCAGGGACAGGGTCCTACGAGCAGTACTTC. The rearrangement links TRBV5-1 to TRBJ2-7, with 9 bases identical to TRBD1. V dropped 0 bases and J dropped 1; count of bases not matched to a gene: 2. CDR3 length: 15 amino acids. CDR1 is SGHRS and CDR2 is YFSETQ in the germline V gene. Together with reference TRBV5-1 and TRBJ2-7, the CDR3 gives the full variable domain: KAGVTQTPRYLIKTRGQQVTLSCSPISGHRSVSWYQQTPGQGLQFLFEYFSETQRNKGNFPGRFSGRQFSNSRSEMNVSTLELGDSALYLCASSLAGTGSYEQYFGPGTRLTVT.

The chain is built from TRBV6-1 and TRBJ2-1; TRBD2 matches at 10 bases. Germline CDR1 reads MNHNS; CDR2 reads SASEGT. Trimming took 6 bases from V and 3 from J; bases not matched to a gene: 2. The CDR3 contains 14 residues. The CDR3 DNA follows: TGTGCCAGCAGGCCTAGCGGGGGCTACAATGAGCAGTTCTTC. It specifies CASRPSGGYNEQFF.

The chain's CDR3 is CASRLSGRGWTEAFF. DNA for the CDR3: TGTGCCAGTAGACTCTCCGGCAGGGGGTGGACTGAAGCTTTCTTT. The chain employs TRBV19 and TRBJ1-1, with 7 nucleotides matching TRBD1. Germline assignment: CDR1 LNHDA and CDR2 SQIVND (reference sequence). The CDR3 extends over 15 amino acids. V gave up 6 bases and J gave up 5 bases; unmatched junction bases: 12.

The J gene is TRBJ1-2, the V gene TRBV19; D gene ambiguous. There are 15 residues in the CDR3. Germline V gives CDR1 LNHDA, CDR2 SQIVND (reference sequence). Trimming removed 5 bases from V and 9 bases from J, with 22 bases in between. This chain's CDR3 is CASSPPHGRPGSYTF. The CDR3 DNA is TGTGCCAGTAGTCCCCCTCATGGACGCCCCGGGAGCTACACCTTC.

This chain connects TRBV30 to TRBJ2-3, with 15 bases aligning to TRBD2. V shed 8 bases and J 2 bases; nucleotides not matched to a gene: 8. In germline, CDR1 is GTSNPN, CDR2 SVGIG (reference sequence). The CDR3 has 16 amino acids. CDR3 coding DNA: TGTGCCGGACAAGGACTAGCGGGAGGGTTCACAGATACGCAGTATTTT. Its translation is CAGQGLAGGFTDTQYF.

The V gene is TRBV28, the J gene TRBJ2-3; 7 nucleotides align to TRBD1. This CDR3 spans 14 amino acids. V dropped 7 bases and J dropped 3; count of bases not matched to a gene: 7. CDR1 and CDR2 from the germline V gene are MDHEN and SYDVKM. CDR3 DNA: TGTGCCAGCATCAAGGGGACAGTTACAGATACGCAGTATTTT. It yields the protein CASIKGTVTDTQYF. Combining the CDR3 with reference TRBV28 and TRBJ2-3 gives the whole variable domain DVKVTQSSRYLVKRTGEKVFLECVQDMDHENMFWYRQDPGLGLRLIYFSYDVKMKEKGDIPEGYSVSREKKERFSLILESASTNQTSMYLCASIKGTVTDTQYFGPGTRLTVL.

V is TRBV21-1 and J is TRBJ1-1. TRBV21-1 is recorded as a pseudogene. This CDR3 region has 16 residues. The CDR3 region has the DNA TGTGCCAGCAGGAGCCACGGGGGGATGTGGACCACTGAAGCTTTCTTT. This translates into CASRSHGGMWTTEAFF.

The V and J genes are TRBV2 and TRBJ2-1; no definite D call. V was pared by 2 bases and J by 0 bases, with 8 bases between. The CDR3 is made up of 15 amino acids. The germline V gene encodes CDR1 SNHLY and CDR2 FYNNEI. In nucleotides, the CDR3 is TGTGCCAGCAGTGAAACGGTGAGCTCCTACAATGAGCAGTTCTTC. Protein sequence: CASSETVSSYNEQFF.

This CDR3 is CASSDRLSGNTEAFF. CDR3 DNA sequence: TGTGCCAGCAGTGACCGTCTATCAGGAAACACTGAAGCTTTCTTT. The rearrangement joins TRBV6-1 to TRBJ1-1; the D is unclear. Trimming removed 3 bases from V and 2 bases from J, with 13 bases in between. CDR3 length: 15 amino acids. Germline values: CDR1 MNHNS, CDR2 SASEGT.

In its sample, this clone was seen once. CDR3 sequence reads: CASSLETGKDQPQHF. The DNA for the CDR3 is TGCGCCAGCAGCTTGGAAACAGGCAAAGATCAGCCCCAGCATTTT. V and J are TRBV5-1 and TRBJ1-5; TRBD1 might be the D (5 bases). V was clipped by 0 bases and J by 5 bases, with 12 bases between them. This CDR3 region has 15 residues. The germline gives CDR1 SGHRS, CDR2 YFSETQ.

This chain joins TRBV30 and TRBJ1-2; D possibly corresponds to TRBD1 (5 bases). V lost 7 bases and J lost 2, with 8 bases in between. The CDR3 sequence is 11 residues long. CDR1 GTSNPN and CDR2 SVGIG come from the germline V gene (reference sequence). CDR3 sequence (DNA): TGTGCCTTCAGGGAAAACTATGGCTACACCTTC. It codes for CAFRENYGYTF.

The V gene is TRBV5-1, the J gene TRBJ2-3, with 10 bases that match TRBD2. V was pared by 6 bases and J by 0 bases, with 4 bases of the junction left unmatched. The CDR3 has 15 residues. Germline V gene sequence: CDR1 SGHRS, CDR2 YFSETQ. The DNA of the CDR3 is TGCGCCAGCACAGCGGGAGGGTTTAGCACAGATACGCAGTATTTT. Translation gives CASTAGGFSTDTQYF.

The chain joins TRBV27 to TRBJ1-1; D possibly corresponds to TRBD1 (6 bases). V gave up 8 bases and J gave up 4 bases, with 20 bases separating them. The CDR3 runs 15 residues. The germline V gene has CDR1 MNHEY and CDR2 SMNVEV (reference sequence). The CDR3 nucleotides are TGTGCCAGCTCCCGCTTGGCAGGGGCGTTCACTGAAGCTTTCTTT. The encoded protein is CASSRLAGAFTEAFF.

This clone was recorded once. This chain connects TRBV4-1 to TRBJ2-7, with 15 bases fitting TRBD2. Germline values: CDR1 MGHRA, CDR2 YSYEKL. This CDR3 has 18 residues. The V and J ends lost 4 bases and 1 base, in that order; junction bases with no gene match: 8. CDR3 nucleotide sequence: TGCGCCAGCAGCCGCACCGGGACTAGCGGGAGGCAATCCTACGAGCAGTACTTC. Its protein is CASSRTGTSGRQSYEQYF.